Listed below are T cell receptor beta chains from one sample, sequenced in a study of CD8 T cells in ankylosing spondylitis. TCRdb reprocessed the 5' RACE reads with MiXCR, giving one entry per CDR3 protein. The sample has 150,000 to 200,000 distinct CDR3 sequences; 15% to 20% are singletons. Sequenced: blood, either unsorted or a sorted T cell fraction (not recorded which). Receptors originate from a male donor with ankylosing spondylitis or in good health (not recorded which). The CDR3 runs from the conserved cysteine through the conserved F or W. A D gene is named only where the DNA matches it firmly. Clone size appears in some rows only: once, few, many, or a class for an expanded clone.

clone_size	v_call	d_call	j_call	cdr3_aa	cdr3_nt
NA	TRBV20-1	TRBD2	TRBJ2-3	CSAREPLAGGPIDTQYF	TGCAGTGCTAGAGAGCCTCTAGCGGGAGGGCCGATAGATACGCAGTATTTT
many	TRBV6-5	NA	TRBJ2-7	CASSYKHRPYEQYF	TGTGCCAGCAGTTACAAACACAGGCCCTACGAGCAGTACTTC
many	TRBV5-1	NA	TRBJ2-7	CASSLNYEQYF	TGCGCCAGCAGCTTAAACTACGAGCAGTACTTC
NA	TRBV30	NA	TRBJ1-4	CAWKSDGVEKLFF	TGTGCCTGGAAGTCCGACGGAGTTGAAAAACTGTTTTTT
NA	TRBV7-2	NA	TRBJ2-5	CASSGGEVKTQYF	TGTGCCAGCAGCGGAGGGGAAGTGAAGACCCAGTACTTC
many	TRBV5-1	NA	TRBJ2-7	CASSLGTVSYEQYF	TGCGCCAGCAGCTTAGGGACGGTCTCCTACGAGCAGTACTTC
many	TRBV5-1	TRBD2	TRBJ2-1	CASSSTSERARGEQFF	TGCGCCAGCAGCTCGACTAGCGAAAGAGCTAGGGGCGAGCAGTTCTTC
many	TRBV10-3	TRBD1	TRBJ1-3	CAIGAGDSSGNTIYF	TGTGCCATCGGAGCCGGGGACAGCTCTGGAAACACCATATATTTT
few	TRBV7-8	TRBD1	TRBJ1-5	CASSLSGGHQPQHF	TGTGCCAGCAGCTTATCAGGGGGCCATCAGCCCCAGCATTTT
few	TRBV29-1	TRBD1	TRBJ2-2	CSGRDRGGELFF	TGCAGCGGACGAGACAGGGGCGGGGAGCTGTTTTTT
few	TRBV7-9	TRBD1	TRBJ1-2	CASSLSDRGLLDGYTF	TGTGCCAGCAGCTTATCCGACAGGGGGCTCTTGGATGGCTACACCTTC
many	TRBV20-1	TRBD2	TRBJ2-1	CSARPTSGRIGHEQFF	TGCAGTGCTAGACCGACTAGCGGGAGAATCGGGCATGAGCAGTTCTTC
many	TRBV12-3/TRBV12-4	NA	TRBJ2-7	CASSFKGSSYEQYF	TGTGCCAGCAGTTTCAAGGGGTCGTCCTACGAGCAGTACTTC
few	TRBV7-9	NA	TRBJ1-5	CASSRGQDQPQHF	TGTGCCAGCAGCAGAGGGCAGGACCAGCCCCAGCATTTT
many	TRBV7-6	TRBD1	TRBJ1-2	CASSLASDRANYGYTF	TGTGCCAGCAGCTTAGCATCCGACAGGGCTAACTATGGCTACACCTTC
many	TRBV5-1	NA	TRBJ2-7	CASSLYVSSYEQYF	TGCGCCAGCAGCTTGTATGTCTCGTCGTACGAGCAGTACTTC
many	TRBV12-3/TRBV12-4	NA	TRBJ2-1	CASSSISEQFF	TGTGCCAGCAGTTCAATTTCTGAGCAGTTCTTC
many	TRBV20-1	NA	TRBJ1-1	CSALPGDLNTEAFF	TGCAGTGCCCTACCGGGAGATTTGAACACTGAAGCTTTCTTT
NA	TRBV11-2	NA	TRBJ1-2	CASSLTRDYGYTF	TGTGCCAGCAGCCTGACAAGGGACTATGGCTACACCTTC
many	TRBV11-2	TRBD2	TRBJ2-3	CASSVRLAGGITDTQYF	TGTGCCAGCAGCGTACGACTAGCGGGAGGTATCACAGATACGCAGTATTTT
NA	TRBV10-3	TRBD2	TRBJ2-5	CATMGTSGKRGQETQYF	TGTGCCACCATGGGGACTAGCGGAAAGAGGGGTCAAGAGACCCAGTACTTC
few	TRBV4-1	TRBD2	TRBJ2-5	CASSQDRGDTSVEETQYF	TGCGCCAGCAGCCAAGATCGGGGCGACACTAGCGTAGAAGAGACCCAGTACTTC
many	TRBV12-3/TRBV12-4	TRBD1	TRBJ2-3	CASSLTGGLTDTQYF	TGTGCCAGCAGCTTAACAGGGGGACTCACAGATACGCAGTATTTT
few	TRBV10-2	TRBD1	TRBJ2-2	CASRPGQYTGELFF	TGCGCCAGCAGGCCGGGACAGTACACCGGGGAGCTGTTTTTT
few	TRBV18	NA	TRBJ2-7	CASSPLGNSYEQYF	TGTGCCAGCTCACCGCTGGGCAACTCCTACGAGCAGTACTTC
NA	TRBV5-1	TRBD1	TRBJ1-1	CASSGQGANTEAFF	TGCGCCAGCAGCGGACAGGGGGCTAACACTGAAGCTTTCTTT
many	TRBV15	NA	TRBJ2-7	CATSRGSINYEQYF	TGTGCCACCAGCAGAGGTTCTATCAACTACGAGCAGTACTTC
many	TRBV20-1	NA	TRBJ2-5	CSARKTLGETQYF	TGCAGTGCTAGGAAGACGTTGGGAGAGACCCAGTACTTC
NA	TRBV5-1	NA	TRBJ1-4	CASSGSGRRGVEKLFF	TGCGCCAGCAGTGGGAGCGGGAGGCGCGGAGTAGAAAAACTGTTTTTT
many	TRBV20-1	TRBD2	TRBJ2-1	CSARPSRLAAYNEQFF	TGCAGTGCTAGACCGAGCCGGCTAGCGGCCTACAATGAGCAGTTCTTC
few	TRBV10-3	TRBD1	TRBJ2-7	CAISVGTVSAEQYF	TGTGCCATCAGTGTGGGGACAGTTTCTGCCGAGCAGTACTTC
few	TRBV5-1	TRBD2	TRBJ2-3	CASSLNPAGATDTQYF	TGCGCCAGCAGCTTGAATCCGGCGGGAGCGACAGATACGCAGTATTTT
many	TRBV10-3	NA	TRBJ2-3	CAISESSGGGDTQYF	TGTGCCATCAGTGAGTCTTCCGGGGGCGGAGATACGCAGTATTTT
NA	TRBV20-1	NA	TRBJ1-1	CSARDPGLDTEAFF	TGCAGTGCTAGAGATCCAGGGTTGGACACTGAAGCTTTCTTT
many	TRBV5-1	NA	TRBJ2-2	CASSLAGHNTGELFF	TGCGCCAGCAGCTTGGCCGGTCACAACACCGGGGAGCTGTTTTTT
many	TRBV20-1	NA	TRBJ2-7	CSATDRLNSYEQYF	TGCAGTGCAACCGACAGGTTAAACTCCTACGAGCAGTACTTC
many	TRBV10-3	NA	TRBJ2-2	CAINPENTGELFF	TGTGCCATCAATCCAGAAAACACCGGGGAGCTGTTTTTT
many	TRBV4-1	TRBD2	TRBJ2-1	CASSHLPLAGYNEQFF	TGCGCCAGCAGCCACTTACCGTTAGCGGGATACAATGAGCAGTTCTTC
NA	TRBV6-6	TRBD1	TRBJ2-1	CAITGQGGGEQFF	TGTGCCATCACGGGACAGGGAGGCGGTGAGCAGTTCTTC
few	TRBV10-1	NA	TRBJ2-1	CASSESGPGNEQFF	TGCGCCAGCAGTGAGTCGGGGCCTGGCAATGAGCAGTTCTTC
NA	TRBV12-3/TRBV12-4	NA	TRBJ2-2	CASTPQVANTGELFF	TGTGCCAGCACCCCACAGGTGGCGAACACCGGGGAGCTGTTTTTT
many	TRBV25-1	NA	TRBJ2-1	CASTGSEQFF	TGTGCCAGCACTGGCAGTGAGCAGTTCTTC
many	TRBV6-1	NA	TRBJ2-7	CASSWTPSYEQYF	TGTGCCAGCTCCTGGACACCCTCCTACGAGCAGTACTTC
NA	TRBV24-1	NA	TRBJ1-5	CATSDPAFGAQPQHF	TGTGCCACCAGTGATCCCGCTTTTGGGGCACAGCCCCAGCATTTT
few	TRBV27	NA	TRBJ2-7	CASSGTGYEQYF	TGTGCCAGCAGCGGGACCGGCTACGAGCAGTACTTC
NA	TRBV7-9	TRBD2	TRBJ2-1	CASSLEGGSPQFF	TGTGCCAGCAGCTTAGAGGGCGGGAGTCCCCAGTTCTTC
few	TRBV10-3	NA	TRBJ2-7	CAISPISSPYEQYF	TGTGCCATCAGCCCTATCAGTTCCCCCTACGAGCAGTACTTC
many	TRBV20-1	NA	TRBJ1-2	CSVPVPNYGYTF	TGCAGCGTACCCGTTCCTAACTATGGCTACACCTTC
few	TRBV12-3/TRBV12-4	NA	TRBJ1-1	CASSYALNTEAFF	TGTGCCAGCAGTTACGCCCTGAACACTGAAGCTTTCTTT